This T cell receptor (beta chain) was recorded in a study of blood T cell repertoires in COVID-19. Study-level background: The United States, Italy and Spain provided the acute and convalescent COVID-19 samples.

There are 15 residues in the CDR3. Germline loops: CDR1 SEHNR, CDR2 FQNEAQ (reference sequence). The ends were cut back, 1 base at V and 2 bases at J, with 8 bases in the middle. Profiling relied on immunoSEQ multiplex PCR, and the TCRdb table lists in-frame clones only, not all of them. Of fewer than 350,000 clones in the sample, about 85% were seen once. The V gene is TRBV7-9, the J gene TRBJ1-4; D remains unclear. This TCR was sampled from a woman aged 25 to 39 who had been exposed to COVID-19. The sequenced sample consisted of PBMCs or T cells enriched from blood (not recorded which). CDR3 DNA: TGTGCCAGCAGCTTAGGTGGTCAGACTAATGAAAAACTGTTTTTT. It codes for CASSLGGQTNEKLFF.